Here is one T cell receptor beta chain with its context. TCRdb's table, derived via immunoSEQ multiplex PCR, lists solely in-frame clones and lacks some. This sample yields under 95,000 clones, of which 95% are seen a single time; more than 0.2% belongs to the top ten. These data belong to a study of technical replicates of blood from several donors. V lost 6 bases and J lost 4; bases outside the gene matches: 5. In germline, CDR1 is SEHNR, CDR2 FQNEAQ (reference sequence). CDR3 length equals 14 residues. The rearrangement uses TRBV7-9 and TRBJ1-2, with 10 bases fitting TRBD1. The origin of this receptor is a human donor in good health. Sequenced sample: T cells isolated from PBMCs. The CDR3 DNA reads TGTGCCAGCAGTTCCGGGACAGGGGTCTATGGCTACACCTTC. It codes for CASSSGTGVYGYTF.